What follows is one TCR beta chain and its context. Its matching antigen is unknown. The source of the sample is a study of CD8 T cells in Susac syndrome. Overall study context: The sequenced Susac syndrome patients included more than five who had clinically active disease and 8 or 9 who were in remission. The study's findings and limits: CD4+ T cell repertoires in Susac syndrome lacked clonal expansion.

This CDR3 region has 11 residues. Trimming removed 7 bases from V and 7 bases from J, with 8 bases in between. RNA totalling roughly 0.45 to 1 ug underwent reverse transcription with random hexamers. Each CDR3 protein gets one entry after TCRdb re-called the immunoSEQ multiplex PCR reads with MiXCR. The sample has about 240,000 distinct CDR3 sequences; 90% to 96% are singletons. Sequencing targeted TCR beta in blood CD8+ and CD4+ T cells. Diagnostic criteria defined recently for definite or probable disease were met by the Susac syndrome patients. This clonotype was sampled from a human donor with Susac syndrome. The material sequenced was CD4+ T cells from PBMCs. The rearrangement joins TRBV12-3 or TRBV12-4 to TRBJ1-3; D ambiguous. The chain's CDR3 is CASTQTNTIYF. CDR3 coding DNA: TGTGCCAGCACCCAAACGAACACCATATATTTT.